The 10 T cell receptor beta chains listed next were all sequenced from one sample in a study of shared clonotypes between healthy human individuals. Profiled with immunoSEQ multiplex PCR; TCRdb holds only in-frame clones, not every one. The sample holds approximately 2.3 million clones; over 85% are singletons and the top ten take 0.35% to 0.5%. The sequenced material came from naive CD4+ T cells from PBMCs. Subset in this sample: CD45RA+ positively selected. These receptor sequences come from a man younger than 35 in good health. Some clones in this sample may be carry-over from other donors' samples.

CDR3 sequence: CASSAASGGQETQYF. The CDR3 DNA reads TGTGCCAGCAGTGCCGCCTCGGGGGGACAAGAGACCCAGTACTTC. The chain uses TRBV28 and TRBJ2-5; the match to TRBD2 covers 7 bases. This CDR3 has 15 amino acids. Germline trimming cut 5 bases from V and 2 bases from J; bases unmatched to any gene: 8. From germline, CDR1 is MDHEN and CDR2 SYDVKM.

The V gene is TRBV28, the J gene TRBJ1-2; TRBD1 is a possible D gene (6 bases). The germline V gene has CDR1 MDHEN and CDR2 SYDVKM. Trimming removed 7 bases at V and 5 bases at J, with 23 bases between. This CDR3 has 16 amino acids. CDR3 region: CASTQAGAPWGYGYTF. CDR3 bases: TGTGCCAGCACACAAGCAGGGGCCCCTTGGGGGTATGGCTACACCTTC.

This clone was detected once. The chain links TRBV18 to TRBJ2-1; D possibly corresponds to TRBD2 (5 bases). From germline, CDR1 is KGHSH and CDR2 LQKENI. Trimming took off 0 bases at V and 9 bases at J, with 18 bases between the two ends. The CDR3 loop spans 16 amino acids. The CDR3 DNA reads as TGTGCCAGCTCACCACCGTCTACTAGACGAGGGAGTGAGCAGTTCTTC. Its translation is CASSPPSTRRGSEQFF.

CDR3 residues: CASSEIPQETQYF. The CDR3 bases are TGTGCCAGCAGTGAAATCCCGCAAGAGACCCAGTACTTC. The genes are TRBV2 and TRBJ2-5; no clear D. Germline V CDR1 and CDR2: SNHLY, FYNNEI. The germline V and J ends were trimmed by 2 bases and 2 bases, with 6 bases remaining between them. The length of the CDR3 is 13 residues.

The chain carries TRBV2 and TRBJ1-2; 7 bases fit TRBD1. The CDR3 consists of 13 residues. V gave up 6 bases and J gave up 6 bases; unmatched junction bases: 7. Germline assignment: CDR1 SNHLY and CDR2 FYNNEI. The CDR3 DNA reads as TGTGCCAGCAGCCGGACAGGTTGGAATGGCTACACCTTC. It translates to CASSRTGWNGYTF.

The rearrangement links TRBV4-2 to TRBJ2-7; no clear D. The CDR3 has 12 amino acids. Germline V gene data show CDR1 as LGHNA and CDR2 as YNFKEQ. V dropped 4 bases and J dropped 3 bases, with 7 bases sitting between them. The chain's CDR3 is CASSLVGYEQYF. The CDR3 nucleotides are TGTGCCAGCAGCCTGGTTGGCTACGAGCAGTACTTC.

This clone occurred once. The chain is built from TRBV5-4 and TRBJ2-7; perhaps TRBD2 as D (5 bases). V was pared by 2 bases and J by 3 bases, with 15 bases between. The CDR3 has 15 residues. Germline CDR1 reads SGHNT; CDR2 reads YYREEE (reference sequence). The CDR3 DNA reads TGTGCCAGCAGCTTCCCCAGCGGAGACCACTACGAGCAGTACTTC. Translating it yields CASSFPSGDHYEQYF.

This chain uses TRBV9 with TRBJ2-3; D is undetermined. In germline, CDR1 is SGDLS, CDR2 YYNGEE. CDR3 length equals 15 residues. V lost 2 bases and J lost 2, with 12 bases in between. The DNA for the CDR3 is TGTGCCAGCAGCGTGGGTAGCCGAGACACAGATACGCAGTATTTT. It translates to CASSVGSRDTDTQYF.

V is TRBV7-2 and J is TRBJ2-3, with D unresolved. Germline V gene data show CDR1 as SGHTA and CDR2 as FQGNSA. This CDR3 region has 13 residues. Trimming left V 5 bases short and J 1 base short, with 7 bases between. CDR3 DNA sequence: TGTGCCAGCAGCCTAATCGGCACAGATACGCAGTATTTT. Translating it yields CASSLIGTDTQYF.

This clone was detected once. No DNA is shown, since the ends of the CDR3 on it are uncertain; the CDR3 is the one TCRdb lists. CDR3 sequence: CASSSILDQPQHF. This chain links TRBV7-2 with TRBJ1-5. The CDR3 adds up to 13 amino acids, both ends counted. From germline, CDR1 is SGHTA and CDR2 FQGNSA.